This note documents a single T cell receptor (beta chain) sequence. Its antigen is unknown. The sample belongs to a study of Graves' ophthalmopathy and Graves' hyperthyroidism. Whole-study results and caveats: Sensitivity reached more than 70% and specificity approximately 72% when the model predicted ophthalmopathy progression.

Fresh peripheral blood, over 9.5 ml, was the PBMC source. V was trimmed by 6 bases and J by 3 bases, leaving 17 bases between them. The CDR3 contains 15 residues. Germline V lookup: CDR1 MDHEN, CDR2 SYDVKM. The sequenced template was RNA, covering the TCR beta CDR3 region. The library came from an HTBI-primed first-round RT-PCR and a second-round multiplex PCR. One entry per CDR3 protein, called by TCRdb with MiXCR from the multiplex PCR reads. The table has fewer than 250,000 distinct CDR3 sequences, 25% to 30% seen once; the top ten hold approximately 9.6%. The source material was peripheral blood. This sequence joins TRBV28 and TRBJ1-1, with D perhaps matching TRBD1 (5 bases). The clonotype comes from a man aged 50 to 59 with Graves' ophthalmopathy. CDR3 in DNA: TGTGCCAGCAGCCTCGTCGCGGGGGGGGACACTGAAGCTTTCTTT. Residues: CASSLVAGGDTEAFF.